This TCR beta chain is from a study of identical twins. With template switching, a universal primer site was added, and the cDNA carried unique molecular identifiers. TCRdb fed the 5' RACE reads into MiXCR, producing one record per CDR3 protein. The sample holds hundreds of thousands of distinct CDR3 sequences; about 20% are singletons and the top ten take about 4.5%. The study, taken as a whole, reports: The study based its conclusions on cross-sectional statistical analysis and did not follow the same donors.

As regards this clonotype: Its antigen is unidentified.

Germline CDR1 is LNHNV and CDR2 is YYDKDF (reference sequence). This CDR3 spans 14 amino acids. Trimming cost V 0 bases and J 4 bases, with 10 bases left between them. These data are also associated with another study on T cells expressing NK-cell markers. Per that study: CD3+CD56+NKG2C+, CD3+CD56+NKG2C- and CD3+CD56-NKG2C+ T cells, once sorted, supplied the TCR beta repertoires.

This rearrangement joins TRBV15 to TRBJ2-7, with D perhaps TRBD2 (7 bases). The material sequenced was PBMCs. This TCR was sampled from a woman younger than 30 in good health. In DNA, the CDR3 is TGTGCCACCAGCAGAGAGAGGGGGGGATACGAGCAGTACTTC. The encoded protein is CATSRERGGYEQYF.